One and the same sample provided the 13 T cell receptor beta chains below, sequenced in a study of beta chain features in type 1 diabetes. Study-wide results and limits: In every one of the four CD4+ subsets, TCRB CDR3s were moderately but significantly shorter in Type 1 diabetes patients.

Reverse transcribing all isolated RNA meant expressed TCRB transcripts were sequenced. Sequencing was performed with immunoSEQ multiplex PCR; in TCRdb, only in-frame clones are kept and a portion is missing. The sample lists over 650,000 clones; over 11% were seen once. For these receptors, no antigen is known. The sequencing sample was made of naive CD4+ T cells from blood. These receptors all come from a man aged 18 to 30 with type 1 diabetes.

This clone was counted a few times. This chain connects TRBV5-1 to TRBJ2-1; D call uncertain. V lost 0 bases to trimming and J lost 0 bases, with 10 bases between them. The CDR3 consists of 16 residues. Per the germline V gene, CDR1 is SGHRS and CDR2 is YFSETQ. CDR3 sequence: CASSLDLLSSYNEQFF. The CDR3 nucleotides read TGCGCCAGCAGCTTGGACTTACTGAGCTCCTACAATGAGCAGTTCTTC. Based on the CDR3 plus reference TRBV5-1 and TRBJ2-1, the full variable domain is KAGVTQTPRYLIKTRGQQVTLSCSPISGHRSVSWYQQTPGQGLQFLFEYFSETQRNKGNFPGRFSGRQFSNSRSEMNVSTLELGDSALYLCASSLDLLSSYNEQFFGPGTRLTVL.

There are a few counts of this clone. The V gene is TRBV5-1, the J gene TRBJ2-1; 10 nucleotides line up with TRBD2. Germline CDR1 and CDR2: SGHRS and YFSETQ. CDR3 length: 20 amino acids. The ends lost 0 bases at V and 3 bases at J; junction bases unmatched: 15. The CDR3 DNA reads TGCGCCAGCAGCTTGGCCTTTGGCGGAATAGCGGGAGGACTCTACAATGAGCAGTTCTTC. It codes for CASSLAFGGIAGGLYNEQFF.

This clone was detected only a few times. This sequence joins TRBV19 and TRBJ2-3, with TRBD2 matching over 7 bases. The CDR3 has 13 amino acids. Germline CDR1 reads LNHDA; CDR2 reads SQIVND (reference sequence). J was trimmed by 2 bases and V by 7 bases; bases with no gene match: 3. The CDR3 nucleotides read TGTGCCAGTACGGCGGGAGCCACAGATACGCAGTATTTT. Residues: CASTAGATDTQYF.

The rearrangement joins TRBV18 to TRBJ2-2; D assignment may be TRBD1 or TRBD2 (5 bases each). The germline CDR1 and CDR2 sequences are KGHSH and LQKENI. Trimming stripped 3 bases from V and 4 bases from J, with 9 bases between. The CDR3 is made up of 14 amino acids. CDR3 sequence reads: CASSPGTATGELFF. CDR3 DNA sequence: TGTGCCAGCTCACCGGGGACCGCCACCGGGGAGCTGTTTTTT. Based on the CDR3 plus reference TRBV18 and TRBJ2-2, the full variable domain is NAGVMQNPRHLVRRRGQEARLRCSPMKGHSHVYWYRQLPEEGLKFMVYLQKENIIDESGMPKERFSAEFPKEGPSILRIQQVVRGDSAAYFCASSPGTATGELFFGEGSRLTVL.

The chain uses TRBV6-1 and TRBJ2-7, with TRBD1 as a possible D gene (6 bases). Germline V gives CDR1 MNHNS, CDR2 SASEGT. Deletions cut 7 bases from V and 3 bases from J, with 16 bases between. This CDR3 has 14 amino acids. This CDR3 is CASIPTGPYYEQYF. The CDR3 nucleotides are TGTGCCAGCATCCCGACAGGACCTTACTACGAGCAGTACTTC.

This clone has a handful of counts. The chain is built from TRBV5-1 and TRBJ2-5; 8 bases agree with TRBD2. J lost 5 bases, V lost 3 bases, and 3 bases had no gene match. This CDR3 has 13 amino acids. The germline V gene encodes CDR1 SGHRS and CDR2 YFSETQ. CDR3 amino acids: CASSSTSVETQYF. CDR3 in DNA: TGCGCCAGCAGCTCGACTAGCGTGGAGACCCAGTACTTC.

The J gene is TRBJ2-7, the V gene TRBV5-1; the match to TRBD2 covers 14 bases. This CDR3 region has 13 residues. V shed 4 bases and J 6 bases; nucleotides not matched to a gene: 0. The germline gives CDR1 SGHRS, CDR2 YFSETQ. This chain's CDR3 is CASSGLAGGEQYF. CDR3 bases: TGCGCCAGCAGCGGACTAGCGGGAGGCGAGCAGTACTTC. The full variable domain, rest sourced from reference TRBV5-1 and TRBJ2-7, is KAGVTQTPRYLIKTRGQQVTLSCSPISGHRSVSWYQQTPGQGLQFLFEYFSETQRNKGNFPGRFSGRQFSNSRSEMNVSTLELGDSALYLCASSGLAGGEQYFGPGTRLTVT.

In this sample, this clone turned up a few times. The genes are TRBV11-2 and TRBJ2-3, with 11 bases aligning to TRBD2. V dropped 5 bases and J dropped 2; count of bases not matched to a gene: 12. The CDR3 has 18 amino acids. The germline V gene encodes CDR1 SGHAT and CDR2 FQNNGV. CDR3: CASSPRQLAGAPTDTQYF. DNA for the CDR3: TGTGCCAGCAGCCCCCGCCAACTAGCGGGGGCCCCCACAGATACGCAGTATTTT.

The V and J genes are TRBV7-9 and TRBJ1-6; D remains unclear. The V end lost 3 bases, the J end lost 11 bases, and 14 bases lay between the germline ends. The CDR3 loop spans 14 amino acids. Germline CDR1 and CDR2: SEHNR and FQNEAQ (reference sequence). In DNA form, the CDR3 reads TGTGCCAGCAGCTTGGGTGGGGATGGAACACCCCTCCACTTT. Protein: CASSLGGDGTPLHF.

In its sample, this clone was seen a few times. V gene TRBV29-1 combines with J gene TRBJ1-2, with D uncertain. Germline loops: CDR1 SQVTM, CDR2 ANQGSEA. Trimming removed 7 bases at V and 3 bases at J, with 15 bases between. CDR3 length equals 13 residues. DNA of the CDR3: TGCAGCGCCGGAGGAGGGAATGACTATGGCTACACCTTC. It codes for CSAGGGNDYGYTF.

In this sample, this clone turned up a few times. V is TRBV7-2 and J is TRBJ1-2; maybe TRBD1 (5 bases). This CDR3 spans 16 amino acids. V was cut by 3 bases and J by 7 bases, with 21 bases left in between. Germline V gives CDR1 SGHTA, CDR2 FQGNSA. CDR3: CASSFLPAGGGGGYTF. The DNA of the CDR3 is TGTGCCAGCAGCTTTCTCCCCGCGGGCGGGGGTGGTGGCTACACCTTC.

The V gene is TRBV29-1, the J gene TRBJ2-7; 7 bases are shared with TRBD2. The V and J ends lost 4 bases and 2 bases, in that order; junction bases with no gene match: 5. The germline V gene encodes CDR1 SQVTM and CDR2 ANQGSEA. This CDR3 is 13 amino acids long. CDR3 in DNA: TGCAGCGTTGGGGGGGGATATACCTACGAGCAGTACTTC. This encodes CSVGGGYTYEQYF.

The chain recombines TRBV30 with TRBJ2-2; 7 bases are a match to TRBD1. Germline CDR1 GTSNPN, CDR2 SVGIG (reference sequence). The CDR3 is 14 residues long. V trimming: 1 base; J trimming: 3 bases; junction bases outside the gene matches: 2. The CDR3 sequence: CAWSGQGDTGELFF. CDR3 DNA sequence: TGTGCCTGGAGTGGACAGGGCGACACCGGGGAGCTGTTTTTT.